This TCR beta chain was sequenced during a study of blood T cell repertoires in COVID-19. Study-level information: The samples span acute and convalescent COVID-19 from the United States, Italy and Spain. T cells, B-cell-depleted T cells, or PBMCs supplied cDNA or gDNA.

J gave up 4 bases and V 5 bases, and 1 base lay outside the gene matches. This CDR3 is 15 amino acids long. Germline V CDR1 and CDR2: SGDLS, YYNGEE. In the authors' workflow: Amplifying reference gene primers gave estimates of nucleated cell counts. Produced via immunoSEQ multiplex PCR; TCRdb's table is partial and in-frame only. D and trimming come from the DNA, and the V and J calls and clone size come from that table. The sample consists of about 190,000 clones, over 60% of them appearing once. The TCR was taken from a woman aged 70-85 years with acute or convalescent COVID-19. V gene TRBV9 combines with J gene TRBJ2-2, with 14 bases that match TRBD2. The specimen sequenced was peripheral blood. The CDR3 reads CASRGTSGSTGELFF. The DNA for the CDR3 is TGTGCCAGCAGGGGGACTAGCGGGAGCACCGGGGAGCTGTTTTTT.